Below, 24 T cell receptor beta chains from the same sample are listed, as sequenced in a study of blood T cell repertoires in COVID-19. TCRdb's table, derived via immunoSEQ multiplex PCR, lists solely in-frame clones and lacks some. The sample holds 120,000 to 150,000 clones, approximately 86% seen once. The sequenced sample was PBMCs or T cells enriched from blood (not recorded which). The receptors derive from a woman between 40 and 55 years old who had been exposed to COVID-19.

V and J are TRBV4-2 and TRBJ1-2; unclear D gene. V gave up 1 base and J gave up 6 bases, with 9 bases separating them. Germline CDR1 and CDR2: LGHNA and YNFKEQ. The length of the CDR3 is 13 residues. CDR3 sequence reads: CASSQGKADGYTF. In nucleotides, the CDR3 is TGTGCCAGCAGCCAAGGTAAAGCGGATGGCTACACCTTC.

This chain connects TRBV7-2 to TRBJ2-1, with D unresolved. The CDR3 totals 12 residues. Germline CDR1 reads SGHTA; CDR2 reads FQGNSA. Trimming stripped 5 bases from V and 7 bases from J, with 9 bases between. CDR3 sequence: CASSPYENEQFF. CDR3 DNA sequence: TGTGCCAGCAGCCCATACGAGAATGAGCAGTTCTTC.

The V and J genes are TRBV19 and TRBJ1-5; 10 nucleotides agree with TRBD1. The CDR3 is made up of 15 amino acids. With 4 bases clipped from V and 7 bases from J, the junction kept 7 bases outside the gene matches. Germline CDR1 and CDR2: LNHDA and SQIVND (reference sequence). The CDR3 loop is CASSTGTGAVQPQHF. CDR3 sequence (DNA): TGTGCCAGTAGTACCGGGACAGGGGCGGTCCAGCCCCAGCATTTT.

V and J are TRBV29-1 and TRBJ1-1, with D tentatively TRBD1 (5 bases). CDR1 is SQVTM, CDR2 ANQGSEA, per germline. The CDR3 contains 15 residues. Deletions cut 0 bases from V and 0 bases from J, with 11 bases between. The CDR3 loop is CSVEDRGTVNTEAFF. The CDR3 DNA reads TGCAGCGTTGAAGATAGGGGCACAGTGAACACTGAAGCTTTCTTT.

This clone was detected once. J is TRBJ1-1 and V is TRBV3-1 (or the pseudogene TRBV3-2); D perhaps matches TRBD1 (6 bases). Trimming took 1 base from V and 4 from J, leaving 22 bases between them. The germline CDR1 and CDR2 sequences are LGHDT and YNNKEL (reference sequence). This CDR3 has 18 residues. CDR3 sequence: CASSQGGPGWSKGTEAFF. For the CDR3, the DNA is TGTGCCAGCAGCCAAGGGGGGCCAGGGTGGTCGAAGGGCACTGAAGCTTTCTTT.

The chain has TRBV19 and TRBJ1-4; D remains ambiguous. Germline-derived CDR1 and CDR2 are LNHDA and SQIVND (reference sequence). This CDR3 spans 15 amino acids. V was trimmed by 3 bases and J by 0 bases, leaving 8 bases between them. In DNA form, the CDR3 reads TGTGCCAGTAGTATGTTGCAGACAACTAATGAAAAACTGTTTTTT. It yields the protein CASSMLQTTNEKLFF.

This chain joins TRBV21-1 and TRBJ1-2; the table's TRBD1 call for D was not verified on the DNA. TRBV21-1 is given as a pseudogene. CDR3 length: 12 residues. The CDR3 DNA sequence: TGTGCCAGCAGCATAAACACAATTGGCTACACCTTC. The encoded protein is CASSINTIGYTF.

The V call is TRBV6-2 or TRBV6-3, the J call TRBJ1-3; 9 bases fit TRBD1. The CDR3 has 20 residues. Germline-derived CDR1 and CDR2 are MNHEY and SVGEGT. Trimming took 4 bases from V and 0 from J; bases not matched to a gene: 16. The CDR3 DNA sequence: TGTGCCAGCAGTTCCCCTCGGACAGGGGACTCACGATACTCTGGAAACACCATATATTTT. This sequence encodes CASSSPRTGDSRYSGNTIYF.

The chain uses TRBV5-6 and TRBJ2-1, with D possibly matching TRBD1 (6 bases). CDR3 length: 17 amino acids. Trimming pared 0 bases from V and 4 bases from J, leaving 17 bases between. Germline V lookup: CDR1 SGHDT, CDR2 YYEEEE. CDR3 protein: CASSLENRALVYNEQFF. In nucleotides, the CDR3 is TGTGCCAGCAGCTTGGAGAACAGGGCGCTCGTTTACAATGAGCAGTTCTTC.

This clone was recorded only once. The chain joins TRBV14 to TRBJ2-1; 9 bases are a match to TRBD2. The CDR3 has 15 residues. The V and J ends lost 1 base and 9 bases, in that order; junction bases with no gene match: 7. Germline V gene data show CDR1 as SGHDN and CDR2 as FVKESK. CDR3 DNA sequence: TGTGCCAGCAGCCAAGTTGCGGGAGGGCCGACTGAGCAGTTCTTC. Translation gives CASSQVAGGPTEQFF. The entire variable domain, with the rest obtained from reference TRBV14 and TRBJ2-1, is as follows: EAGVTQFPSHSVIEKGQTVTLRCDPISGHDNLYWYRRVMGKEIKFLLHFVKESKQDESGMPNNRFLAERTGGTYSTLKVQPAELEDSGVYFCASSQVAGGPTEQFFGPGTRLTVL.

The chain is built from TRBV12-3 or TRBV12-4 and TRBJ1-2; the match to TRBD1 covers 7 bases. The CDR3 contains 13 residues. The V segment lost 5 bases and the J segment 3 bases; nucleotides outside the gene matches: 3. The CDR3 nucleotides read TGTGCCAGCAGTCCGGGGACAGACTATGGCTACACCTTC. Translating gives CASSPGTDYGYTF.

The chain couples TRBV9 to TRBJ1-6, with 8 positions matching TRBD1. CDR1 and CDR2 (germline): SGDLS, YYNGEE. Trimming at V came to 0 bases and at J to 14 bases, leaving 10 bases not matched to a gene. The CDR3 totals 15 residues. The CDR3 loop is CASSVGGTGGEALHF. The CDR3 DNA follows: TGTGCCAGCAGCGTAGGGGGGACAGGAGGCGAGGCCCTCCACTTT.

J is TRBJ1-1 and V is TRBV5-1; D possibly corresponds to TRBD1 (5 bases). The CDR3 is 13 residues long. CDR1 is SGHRS, CDR2 YFSETQ, per germline. Trimming removed 4 bases from V and 4 bases from J, with 11 bases in between. The chain's CDR3 is CASSRGGSTEAFF. CDR3 coding DNA: TGCGCCAGCAGCAGGGGAGGGAGCACTGAAGCTTTCTTT. The whole variable domain, filled in from reference TRBV5-1 and TRBJ1-1, reads KAGVTQTPRYLIKTRGQQVTLSCSPISGHRSVSWYQQTPGQGLQFLFEYFSETQRNKGNFPGRFSGRQFSNSRSEMNVSTLELGDSALYLCASSRGGSTEAFFGQGTRLTVV.

The V and J genes are TRBV29-1 and TRBJ2-7; 9 nucleotides match TRBD2. The V segment lost 2 bases and the J segment 1 base; nucleotides outside the gene matches: 3. This CDR3 comprises 14 residues. The germline V gene has CDR1 SQVTM and CDR2 ANQGSEA. The CDR3: CSVEPSGGSYEQYF. CDR3 DNA: TGCAGCGTTGAACCCAGCGGGGGGTCCTACGAGCAGTACTTC.

The V gene is TRBV18, the J gene TRBJ2-7; possibly TRBD2 for D (6 bases). This CDR3 spans 13 amino acids. The V and J ends lost 6 bases and 3 bases respectively, with 12 bases between them. Germline CDR1 reads KGHSH; CDR2 reads LQKENI. CDR3 coding DNA: TGTGCCAGCTCGACAGTCGGGAGCTACGAGCAGTACTTC. This sequence encodes CASSTVGSYEQYF.

This clone was picked up a small number of times. The J gene is TRBJ1-6, the V gene TRBV19, with D hard to call. Germline V gene data show CDR1 as LNHDA and CDR2 as SQIVND (reference sequence). The germline V and J ends were trimmed by 7 bases and 7 bases, with 11 bases remaining between them. The CDR3 length is 13 residues. Here the CDR3 reads CASMASFNSPLHF. The CDR3 DNA sequence: TGTGCCAGTATGGCCAGTTTCAATTCACCCCTCCACTTT.

This sequence joins TRBV25-1 and TRBJ2-7, with TRBD1 matching over 9 bases. CDR1 is MGHDK, CDR2 SYGVNS, per germline. The CDR3 runs to 15 residues. The trim removed 4 bases at V and 6 bases at J, leaving 10 bases unmatched. The CDR3 region is CASSGTGTGSGEQYF. The CDR3 DNA follows: TGTGCCAGCAGTGGTACCGGGACAGGGTCCGGCGAGCAGTACTTC.

The chain couples TRBV20-1 to TRBJ2-7; D possibly corresponds to TRBD1 (6 bases). Germline V gene data show CDR1 as DFQATT and CDR2 as SNEGSKA (reference sequence). The CDR3 is made up of 11 amino acids. CDR3 in amino acids: CSAPRGHEQYF. As DNA, the CDR3 is TGCAGCGCCCCCAGGGGTCACGAGCAGTACTTC.

The V and J genes are TRBV27 and TRBJ1-6, with 11 positions matching TRBD1. The CDR3 covers 15 residues. J gave up 8 bases and V 6 bases, and 6 bases lay outside the gene matches. Per the germline V gene, CDR1 is MNHEY and CDR2 is SMNVEV (reference sequence). The CDR3 sequence: CASSSWTGGDSPLHF. DNA of the CDR3: TGTGCCAGCAGCTCCTGGACAGGGGGCGATTCACCCCTCCACTTT.

The chain links TRBV6-2 or TRBV6-3 to TRBJ2-2, with D perhaps TRBD2 (5 bases). V lost 0 bases and J lost 4, with 12 bases in between. Looked up from germline, CDR1 is MNHEY and CDR2 is SVGEGT. The CDR3 extends over 16 amino acids. CDR3 bases: TGTGCCAGCAGTTACTCCCGCGGGTATGGCACCGGGGAGCTGTTTTTT. It translates to CASSYSRGYGTGELFF.

This clone was seen once. Written as DNA, the CDR3 is TGTGCCAGCAGTTACTCGCTGAGACAAGACTATGGCTACACCTTC. Encoded protein: CASSYSLRQDYGYTF. The V gene is TRBV6-2 or TRBV6-3, the J gene TRBJ1-2; the D is unclear. Trimming stripped 0 bases from V and 3 bases from J, with 11 bases between. CDR3 length: 15 residues. Germline V lookup: CDR1 MNHEY, CDR2 SVGEGT.

This chain connects TRBV10-3 to TRBJ2-1, with 8 positions matching TRBD2. The V and J ends lost 7 bases and 2 bases, in that order; junction bases with no gene match: 7. The CDR3 length is 15 residues. Germline V gene data show CDR1 as ENHRY and CDR2 as SYGVKD. The CDR3 nucleotides read TGTGCCATCACCATGAGCGGGAGTCCCTACAATGAGCAGTTCTTC. This gives the protein CAITMSGSPYNEQFF.

The chain has TRBV10-3 and TRBJ2-1; 8 bases line up with TRBD1. The germline CDR1 and CDR2 sequences are ENHRY and SYGVKD. V gave up 8 bases and J gave up 3 bases; unmatched junction bases: 3. CDR3 length equals 13 residues. The CDR3 DNA follows: TGTGCCATCGGAGGACAGGGCTACAATGAGCAGTTCTTC. Translation gives CAIGGQGYNEQFF.

The genes are TRBV3-1 (or the pseudogene TRBV3-2) and TRBJ1-2, with TRBD1 matching 10 bases. The CDR3 spans 14 residues. CDR1 LGHDT and CDR2 YNNKEL come from the germline V gene (reference sequence). V trimming: 3 bases; J trimming: 4 bases; junction bases outside the gene matches: 2. The CDR3 region is CASSQRDRGYGYTF. For the CDR3, the DNA is TGTGCCAGCAGCCAGAGGGACAGGGGCTATGGCTACACCTTC.